This entry concerns a single T cell receptor (beta chain). Its antigen is undetermined. Trimming left V 5 bases short and J 10 bases short, with 15 bases between. The CDR3 is made up of 14 amino acids. Germline values: CDR1 MNHEY, CDR2 SMNVEV (reference sequence). Measured with immunoSEQ multiplex PCR; TCRdb has only the in-frame clones, and not every one. The sample lists approximately 150,000 clones; roughly 86% were seen once. These data are taken from a study of cytomegalovirus exposure and HLA in healthy donors. Turning to the study itself: The 120 or so validation repertoires used the same platform as the 650 to 850 first-cohort repertoires, a later analysis reported. Notes on the study in general: According to a subsequent analysis, TCR clusters from the first cohort were inclined to appear together in the 100 to 150 validation repertoires. As confirmed in vitro, three CMV-associated chains were specific for CMV antigens.

The chain uses TRBV27 and TRBJ1-6; no clear D gene. The sample taken for sequencing was PBMCs. This sequence originates from a man between 18 and 29 years old in good health and CMV-seropositive. CDR3 nucleotide sequence: TGTGCCAGCAGTCTAAAAGTGGGAGCGTCACCCCTCCACTTT. Its protein is CASSLKVGASPLHF.